Below, 30 T cell receptor beta chains from the same sample are listed, as sequenced in a study of blood T cell repertoires in COVID-19. The data were produced by immunoSEQ multiplex PCR, yet TCRdb's version contains in-frame clones alone and is incomplete. Altogether some 250,000 clones are present, approximately 86% being singletons, with the ten largest covering roughly 0.8%. The specimen was peripheral blood. All receptors come from a woman aged 30 to 39 with acute or convalescent COVID-19.

The rearrangement uses TRBV15 and TRBJ2-7, with D possibly being TRBD1 (6 bases). V lost 0 bases to trimming and J lost 0 bases, with 9 bases between them. CDR1 is LNHNV, CDR2 YYDKDF, per germline (reference sequence). The CDR3 spans 15 residues. Here the CDR3 reads CATSRDPGVSYEQYF. In DNA form, the CDR3 reads TGTGCCACCAGCAGAGACCCAGGGGTCTCCTACGAGCAGTACTTC.

CDR3 DNA: TGTGCCAGCAGGACCGGGGGTTTTGGGAATGAGCAGTTCTTC. Residues: CASRTGGFGNEQFF. The V call is TRBV27, the J call TRBJ2-1; possible D gene TRBD2, 6 bases. The CDR3 runs to 14 residues. V was shortened by 6 bases and J by 7 bases, with 16 bases between the two germline ends. Germline lookup yields CDR1 MNHEY and CDR2 SMNVEV (reference sequence).

The gene calls are TRBV14 and TRBJ2-7; D might be TRBD1 (5 bases). Per the germline V gene, CDR1 is SGHDN and CDR2 is FVKESK. This CDR3 region has 18 residues. Trimming removed 0 bases at V and 6 bases at J, with 24 bases between. The CDR3 sequence: CASSQDRAGMRYTGEQYF. The CDR3 DNA sequence: TGTGCCAGCAGCCAAGATCGGGCAGGGATGAGGTATACAGGCGAGCAGTACTTC. The full variable domain, in which reference TRBV14 and TRBJ2-7 provide the parts outside the CDR3, is EAGVTQFPSHSVIEKGQTVTLRCDPISGHDNLYWYRRVMGKEIKFLLHFVKESKQDESGMPNNRFLAERTGGTYSTLKVQPAELEDSGVYFCASSQDRAGMRYTGEQYFGPGTRLTVT.

The chain carries TRBV5-1 and TRBJ2-6; 11 bases line up with TRBD1. In germline, CDR1 is SGHRS, CDR2 YFSETQ. After removal of 4 bases from V and 1 base from J, the junction contained 7 bases not matched to a gene. This CDR3 region has 18 residues. The CDR3 DNA reads TGCGCCAGCAGCCCCCCCGGGACAGGGGGGTCTGGGGCCAACGTCCTGACTTTC. Residues: CASSPPGTGGSGANVLTF.

The chain links TRBV30 to TRBJ1-1, with TRBD1 matching 7 bases. The CDR3 length is 15 residues. Trimming removed 5 bases from V and 4 bases from J; junction bases left unmatched: 13. Per germline, CDR1 GTSNPN and CDR2 SVGIG (reference sequence). CDR3 coding DNA: TGTGCCTGGGGGGGTCACAGGGGTCTAAGCACTGAAGCTTTCTTT. Translation: CAWGGHRGLSTEAFF. Using reference TRBV30 and TRBJ1-1 for the parts outside the CDR3, the full variable domain is SQTIHQWPATLVQPVGSPLSLECTVEGTSNPNLYWYRQAAGRGLQLLFYSVGIGQISSEVPQNLSASRPQDRQFILSSKKLLLSDSGFYLCAWGGHRGLSTEAFFGQGTRLTVV.

The CDR3 DNA reads TGTGCCCACAAGGAGAACTATGGCTACACCTTC. Amino acids: CAHKENYGYTF. The chain employs TRBV6-5 and TRBJ1-2; D is unclear. Germline V CDR1 and CDR2: MNHEY, SVGAGI. V was cut by 11 bases and J by 2 bases, with 9 bases left in between. This CDR3 has 11 amino acids.

This clone was seen a single time. The rearrangement uses TRBV30 and TRBJ2-2, with 8 bases fitting TRBD2. The germline gives CDR1 GTSNPN, CDR2 SVGIG (reference sequence). J was trimmed by 0 bases and V by 5 bases; bases with no gene match: 5. CDR3 length: 15 residues. This CDR3 reads CAWLRTSPNTGELFF. CDR3 nucleotides: TGTGCCTGGTTGAGGACTAGCCCGAACACCGGGGAGCTGTTTTTT.

The chain carries TRBV12-3 or TRBV12-4 and TRBJ2-1; TRBD2 agrees at 9 bases. Trimming removed 10 bases from V and 5 bases from J; junction bases left unmatched: 6. The CDR3 consists of 13 residues. The CDR3 protein is CATSGRFDNEQFF. In DNA, the CDR3 is TGTGCCACCAGCGGGAGGTTCGACAATGAGCAGTTCTTC.

The chain is built from TRBV5-5 and TRBJ2-7, with a tentative D call TRBD1 (6 bases). Germline V gives CDR1 SGHKS, CDR2 YYEKEE (reference sequence). V dropped 0 bases and J dropped 4 bases, with 14 bases sitting between them. This CDR3 spans 15 amino acids. The CDR3 DNA is TGTGCCAGCAGCTTGGCGGGGTCAGGGGTATACGAGCAGTACTTC. Translated, it gives CASSLAGSGVYEQYF. Using reference TRBV5-5 and TRBJ2-7 for the parts outside the CDR3, the full variable domain is DAGVTQSPTHLIKTRGQQVTLRCSPISGHKSVSWYQQVLGQGPQFIFQYYEKEERGRGNFPDRFSARQFPNYSSELNVNALLLGDSALYLCASSLAGSGVYEQYFGPGTRLTVT.

The chain combines TRBV27 with TRBJ1-1; perhaps TRBD1 as D (5 bases). CDR1 is MNHEY, CDR2 SMNVEV, per germline (reference sequence). There are 14 residues in the CDR3. Trimming removed 4 bases at V and 0 bases at J, with 9 bases between. Here the CDR3 DNA reads TGTGCCAGCAGTTATCAGGGAATGAACACTGAAGCTTTCTTT. This sequence encodes CASSYQGMNTEAFF.

The chain combines TRBV18 with TRBJ2-5; 9 positions match TRBD1. V lost 5 bases and J lost 5; bases outside the gene matches: 6. This CDR3 has 14 residues. Germline CDR1 reads KGHSH; CDR2 reads LQKENI. In DNA, the CDR3 is TGTGCCAGCTCAAAGGACAGGGGTGGCGAGACCCAGTACTTC. Its protein is CASSKDRGGETQYF.

V is TRBV4-3 and J is TRBJ2-2; D remains unclear. V was shortened by 0 bases and J by 11 bases, with 10 bases between the two germline ends. CDR3 length: 13 residues. The germline V gene encodes CDR1 LGHNA and CDR2 YSLEER. CDR3 loop: CASSQDLVLELFF. CDR3 DNA: TGCGCCAGCAGCCAAGATTTAGTCTTAGAGCTGTTTTTT.

This sequence joins TRBV30 and TRBJ1-5; a weak D match, TRBD1 (5 bases). This CDR3 contains 14 residues. Trimming shortened V by 0 bases and J by 6 bases, and 12 bases separated the two germline ends. In germline, CDR1 is GTSNPN, CDR2 SVGIG (reference sequence). The CDR3 region has the DNA TGTGCCTGGAGTGTGGGTAGGGGAGGTCAGCCCCAGCATTTT. It encodes CAWSVGRGGQPQHF.

The rearrangement joins TRBV7-2 to TRBJ1-2, with D possibly being TRBD1 (6 bases). V was shortened by 1 base and J by 6 bases, with 12 bases between the two germline ends. Germline V gene sequence: CDR1 SGHTA, CDR2 FQGNSA. The CDR3 covers 14 residues. CDR3 sequence reads: CASSLDTGFNGYTF. CDR3 DNA sequence: TGTGCCAGCAGCTTAGATACAGGGTTCAATGGCTACACCTTC. Complete variable domain (other parts from reference TRBV7-2 and TRBJ1-2): GAGVSQSPSNKVTEKGKDVELRCDPISGHTALYWYRQSLGQGLEFLIYFQGNSAPDKSGLPSDRFSAERTGGSVSTLTIQRTQQEDSAVYLCASSLDTGFNGYTFGSGTRLTVV.

This chain joins TRBV3-1 (or the pseudogene TRBV3-2) and TRBJ2-7, with TRBD2 matching 9 bases. Germline trimming cut 1 base from V and 9 bases from J; bases unmatched to any gene: 7. The CDR3 loop spans 14 amino acids. Germline V gene data show CDR1 as LGHDT and CDR2 as YNNKEL (reference sequence). This chain's CDR3 is CASSQVSSGRGQYF. CDR3 coding DNA: TGTGCCAGCAGCCAAGTTAGTAGCGGGAGAGGGCAGTACTTC.

There are a few counts of this clone. V gene TRBV5-1 combines with J gene TRBJ2-2; D not certain. The CDR3 covers 12 residues. V was pared by 2 bases and J by 3 bases, with 2 bases between. Germline lookup yields CDR1 SGHRS and CDR2 YFSETQ. Here the CDR3 DNA reads TGCGCCAGCAGCTTCGACACCGGGGAGCTGTTTTTT. This gives the protein CASSFDTGELFF.

This clone appeared a few times. The chain employs TRBV7-9 and TRBJ1-2; 8 nucleotides line up with TRBD1. The CDR3 is 15 amino acids. Germline CDR1 and CDR2: SEHNR and FQNEAQ (reference sequence). With 5 bases clipped from V and 3 bases from J, the junction kept 8 bases outside the gene matches. This CDR3 reads CASSPPDRGYYGYTF. CDR3 coding DNA: TGTGCCAGCAGCCCGCCCGACAGGGGATACTATGGCTACACCTTC.

CDR3 nucleotide sequence: TGTGCCAGCAGCTTGTCAGGGGTGAACTATGGCTACACCTTC. Encoded protein: CASSLSGVNYGYTF. The rearrangement uses TRBV7-9 and TRBJ1-2; D may be TRBD1 (6 bases). Per germline, CDR1 SEHNR and CDR2 FQNEAQ (reference sequence). Trimming took 3 bases from V and 2 from J, leaving 10 bases between them. CDR3 length: 14 residues.

The chain links TRBV27 to TRBJ1-3, with 9 bases that match TRBD1. This CDR3 contains 17 residues. Germline V gene sequence: CDR1 MNHEY, CDR2 SMNVEV (reference sequence). The V gene end was trimmed by 3 bases and the J gene end by 4 bases; junction bases not matched to a gene: 10. The CDR3 sequence is CASSLVGQGISGNTIYF. CDR3 nucleotide sequence: TGTGCCAGCAGTTTGGTAGGACAGGGGATTTCGGGAAACACCATATATTTT.

V is TRBV5-1 and J is TRBJ1-2; TRBD1 agrees at 11 bases. The germline V gene encodes CDR1 SGHRS and CDR2 YFSETQ. V gave up 4 bases and J gave up 3 bases; unmatched junction bases: 2. The CDR3 length is 14 residues. The chain's CDR3 is CASSPGQGDYGYTF. Written as DNA, the CDR3 is TGCGCCAGCAGCCCGGGACAGGGGGACTATGGCTACACCTTC. Drawing the rest from reference TRBV5-1 and TRBJ1-2, the complete variable domain is KAGVTQTPRYLIKTRGQQVTLSCSPISGHRSVSWYQQTPGQGLQFLFEYFSETQRNKGNFPGRFSGRQFSNSRSEMNVSTLELGDSALYLCASSPGQGDYGYTFGSGTRLTVV.

In DNA form, the CDR3 reads TGTGCCAGCGAGGGACTAGCGGGCTACGAGCAGTACTTC. This encodes CASEGLAGYEQYF. This chain uses TRBV6-5 with TRBJ2-7; TRBD2 agrees at 12 bases. The germline gives CDR1 MNHEY, CDR2 SVGAGI. V was pared by 8 bases and J by 3 bases, with 2 bases of the junction left unmatched. The CDR3 loop spans 13 amino acids.

This clone was recorded once. The chain is built from TRBV2 and TRBJ2-7; possible D gene TRBD1, 6 bases. The V end was cut by 7 bases, the J end by 5 bases, with 12 bases between. This CDR3 is built from 12 residues. The germline gives CDR1 SNHLY, CDR2 FYNNEI. The CDR3 sequence is CASIIQGNEQYF. CDR3 nucleotides: TGTGCCAGCATTATACAGGGTAACGAGCAGTACTTC.

On this clone itself: This sample also contains other DNA sequences that code for the same CDR3. The rearrangement joins TRBV4-3 to TRBJ2-2; 10 bases map to TRBD2. Per the germline V gene, CDR1 is LGHNA and CDR2 is YSLEER. V shed 1 base, J shed 6 bases, and the junction held 5 bases outside the gene matches. This CDR3 region has 16 residues. The CDR3 sequence: CASSQGLAGVAGELFF. CDR3 nucleotide sequence: TGCGCCAGCAGCCAAGGGCTAGCGGGAGTGGCCGGGGAGCTGTTTTTT.

The rearrangement joins TRBV2 to TRBJ2-2, with 7 bases that match TRBD2. Germline values: CDR1 SNHLY, CDR2 FYNNEI. CDR3 length equals 17 residues. The J segment lost 2 bases and the V segment lost 3 bases, leaving 9 bases of the junction unmatched. CDR3 amino acids: CASSEWLAARNTGELFF. The CDR3 DNA reads TGTGCCAGCAGTGAGTGGCTAGCGGCTCGCAACACCGGGGAGCTGTTTTTT.

This chain connects TRBV24-1 to TRBJ2-1; 11 bases are shared with TRBD1. Germline loops: CDR1 KGHDR, CDR2 SFDVKD. The ends lost 5 bases at V and 7 bases at J; junction bases unmatched: 6. This CDR3 spans 15 amino acids. This CDR3 reads CATSVSGQGVNEQFF. DNA of the CDR3: TGTGCCACCAGTGTTTCGGGACAGGGGGTAAATGAGCAGTTCTTC.

V and J are TRBV15 and TRBJ2-2, with D possibly TRBD1 on 5 matching bases. Germline V CDR1 and CDR2: LNHNV, YYDKDF (reference sequence). CDR3 length equals 17 residues. V gave up 0 bases and J gave up 7 bases, with 18 bases separating them. The CDR3 spells CATSREDSGPLGGELFF. The CDR3 DNA is TGTGCCACCAGCAGAGAAGACAGTGGCCCGCTGGGCGGGGAGCTGTTTTTT.

This sequence joins TRBV5-1 and TRBJ2-1; D is uncertain. The CDR3 is 15 residues long. Germline assignment: CDR1 SGHRS and CDR2 YFSETQ. Trimming left V 3 bases short and J 4 bases short, with 14 bases between. CDR3 DNA sequence: TGCGCCAGCAGCTCCGCCCGGGTTGGGTACAATGAGCAGTTCTTC. It codes for CASSSARVGYNEQFF.

About this clone: The junction does not match germline at one end; this may be a read error. V is TRBV7-9 and J is TRBJ1-1; D perhaps matches TRBD1 (5 bases). The CDR3 runs to 15 residues. CDR1 and CDR2 (germline): SEHNR, FQNEAQ (reference sequence). The CDR3 loop reads CASSQTTGPNTEAFF. In DNA, the CDR3 is TGTGCCAGCAGCCAAACTACAGGACCTAACACTGAGGCTTTCTTT.

This chain uses TRBV2 with TRBJ1-4, with 9 bases lining up with TRBD1. Losses at the gene ends were 6 bases for V and 8 bases for J; bases not matched to a gene: 10. The CDR3 runs to 15 residues. The germline gives CDR1 SNHLY, CDR2 FYNNEI. This chain's CDR3 is CASRADRGRPEKLFF. The CDR3, as DNA: TGTGCCAGCAGGGCGGACAGGGGAAGACCGGAAAAACTGTTTTTT.

For this clone: At the DNA level, this CDR3 is encoded by other sequences in the same sample as well. The chain links TRBV12-3 or TRBV12-4 to TRBJ2-3; D unresolved. V lost 3 bases and J lost 5, with 3 bases in between. This CDR3 comprises 11 residues. CDR3 sequence: CASSLRDTQYF. The CDR3 region has the DNA TGTGCCAGCAGTTTGCGAGATACGCAGTATTTT.